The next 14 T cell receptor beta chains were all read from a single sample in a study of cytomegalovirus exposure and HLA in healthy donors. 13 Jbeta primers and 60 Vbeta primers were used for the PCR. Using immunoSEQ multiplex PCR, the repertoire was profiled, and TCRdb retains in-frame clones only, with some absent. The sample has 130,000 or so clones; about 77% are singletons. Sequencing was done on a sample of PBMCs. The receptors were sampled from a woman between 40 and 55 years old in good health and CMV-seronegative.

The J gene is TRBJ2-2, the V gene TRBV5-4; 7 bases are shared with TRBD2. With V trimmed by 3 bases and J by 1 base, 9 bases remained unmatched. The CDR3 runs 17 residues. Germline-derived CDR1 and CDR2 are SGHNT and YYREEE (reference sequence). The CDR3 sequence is CASSWGLGGLNTGELFF. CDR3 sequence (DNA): TGTGCCAGCAGCTGGGGCCTGGGGGGGTTGAACACCGGGGAGCTGTTTTTT.

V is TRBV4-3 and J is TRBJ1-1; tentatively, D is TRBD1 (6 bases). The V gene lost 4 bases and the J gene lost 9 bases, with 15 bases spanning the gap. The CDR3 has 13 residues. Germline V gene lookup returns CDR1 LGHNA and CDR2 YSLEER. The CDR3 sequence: CASSPEGGAKAFF. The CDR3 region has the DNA TGCGCCAGCAGCCCCGAGGGGGGGGCGAAAGCTTTCTTT.

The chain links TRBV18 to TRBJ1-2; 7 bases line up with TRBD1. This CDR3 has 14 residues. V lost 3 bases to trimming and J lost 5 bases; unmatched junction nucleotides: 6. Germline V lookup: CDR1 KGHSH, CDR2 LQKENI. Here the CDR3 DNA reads TGTGCCAGCTCACCCCAGGGACAGCTTTATGGCTACACCTTC. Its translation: CASSPQGQLYGYTF.

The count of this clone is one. CDR3 DNA sequence: TGTGCCAGCAGCTTACAGGCTAGCGGGGGGGCCATGCAGTACTTC. As protein: CASSLQASGGAMQYF. The chain employs TRBV7-2 and TRBJ2-7; TRBD2 aligns across 12 bases. Germline V CDR1 and CDR2: SGHTA, FQGNSA. The CDR3 is made up of 15 amino acids. The V and J ends lost 2 bases and 9 bases, in that order; junction bases with no gene match: 8.

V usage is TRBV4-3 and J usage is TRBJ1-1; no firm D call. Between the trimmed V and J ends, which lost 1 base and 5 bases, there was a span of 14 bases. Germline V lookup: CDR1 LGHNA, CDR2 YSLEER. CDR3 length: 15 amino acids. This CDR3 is CASSQATQAGTEAFF. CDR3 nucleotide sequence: TGCGCCAGCAGCCAAGCGACTCAGGCGGGGACTGAAGCTTTCTTT.

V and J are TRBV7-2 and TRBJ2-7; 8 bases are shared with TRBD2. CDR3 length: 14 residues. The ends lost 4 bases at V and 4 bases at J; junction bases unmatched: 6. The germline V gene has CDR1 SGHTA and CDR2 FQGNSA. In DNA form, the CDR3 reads TGTGCCAGCAGCTCCTCTAGCGGGCGATACGAGCAGTACTTC. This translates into CASSSSSGRYEQYF.

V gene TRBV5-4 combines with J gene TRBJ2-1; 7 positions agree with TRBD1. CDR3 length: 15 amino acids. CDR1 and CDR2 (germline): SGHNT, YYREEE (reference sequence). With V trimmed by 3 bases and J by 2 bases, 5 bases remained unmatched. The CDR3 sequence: CASSSGTEAYNEQFF. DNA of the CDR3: TGTGCCAGCAGCTCCGGGACAGAAGCCTACAATGAGCAGTTCTTC.

The CDR3 protein is CASRPTGTDGYTF. The CDR3 bases are TGTGCCAGCAGGCCGACAGGGACGGATGGCTACACCTTC. This rearrangement joins TRBV2 to TRBJ1-2, with 7 bases fitting TRBD1. Germline values: CDR1 SNHLY, CDR2 FYNNEI. The CDR3 consists of 13 residues. Unmatched junction bases numbered 7, after V lost 6 bases and J lost 6 bases.

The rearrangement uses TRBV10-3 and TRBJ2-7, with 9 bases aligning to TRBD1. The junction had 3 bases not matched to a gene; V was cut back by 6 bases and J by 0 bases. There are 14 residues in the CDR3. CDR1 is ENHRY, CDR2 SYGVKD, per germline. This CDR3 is CAIRGTGSSYEQYF. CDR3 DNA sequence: TGTGCCATCAGAGGGACAGGGAGCTCCTACGAGCAGTACTTC.

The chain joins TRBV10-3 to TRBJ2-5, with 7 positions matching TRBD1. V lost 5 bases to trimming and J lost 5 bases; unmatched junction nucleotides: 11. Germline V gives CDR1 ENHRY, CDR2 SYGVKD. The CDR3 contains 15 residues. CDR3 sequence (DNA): TGTGCCATCAGTCCCCAGGGGGATGTCGGGGAGACCCAGTACTTC. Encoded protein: CAISPQGDVGETQYF.

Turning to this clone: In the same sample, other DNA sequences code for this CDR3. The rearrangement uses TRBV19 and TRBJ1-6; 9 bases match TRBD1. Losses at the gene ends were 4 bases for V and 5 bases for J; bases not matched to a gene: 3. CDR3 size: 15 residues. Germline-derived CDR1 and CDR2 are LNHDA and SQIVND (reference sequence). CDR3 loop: CASSRRDRDNSPLHF. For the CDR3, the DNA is TGTGCCAGTAGTAGAAGGGACAGGGATAATTCACCCCTCCACTTT.

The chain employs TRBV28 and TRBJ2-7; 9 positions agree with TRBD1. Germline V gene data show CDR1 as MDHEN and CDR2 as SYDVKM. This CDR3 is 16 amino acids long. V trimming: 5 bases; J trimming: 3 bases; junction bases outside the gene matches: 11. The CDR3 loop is CASSPDWDRDRYEQYF. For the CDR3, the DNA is TGTGCCAGCAGTCCCGACTGGGACAGGGATCGCTACGAGCAGTACTTC.

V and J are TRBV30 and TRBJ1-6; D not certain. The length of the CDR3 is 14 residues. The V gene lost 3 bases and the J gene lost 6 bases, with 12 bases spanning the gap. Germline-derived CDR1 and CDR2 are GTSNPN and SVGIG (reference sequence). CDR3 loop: CAWSLYPGNSPLHF. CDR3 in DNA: TGTGCCTGGAGCCTCTATCCGGGTAATTCACCCCTCCACTTT. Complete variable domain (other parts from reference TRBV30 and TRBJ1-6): SQTIHQWPATLVQPVGSPLSLECTVEGTSNPNLYWYRQAAGRGLQLLFYSVGIGQISSEVPQNLSASRPQDRQFILSSKKLLLSDSGFYLCAWSLYPGNSPLHFGNGTRLTVT.

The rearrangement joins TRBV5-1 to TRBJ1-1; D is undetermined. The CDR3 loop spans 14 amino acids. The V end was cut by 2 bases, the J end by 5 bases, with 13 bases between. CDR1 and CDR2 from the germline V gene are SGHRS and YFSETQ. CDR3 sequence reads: CASSFGFGVTEAFF. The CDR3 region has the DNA TGCGCCAGCAGCTTTGGTTTCGGGGTGACTGAAGCTTTCTTT.